The present T cell receptor beta chain was sequenced within a study of T cell responses to AZD1222 COVID-19 vaccine. The CDR3 covers 14 residues. Germline CDR1 and CDR2: SEHNR and FQNEAQ (reference sequence). Trimming took off 3 bases at V and 4 bases at J, with 10 bases between the two ends. This table comes from immunoSEQ multiplex PCR, and its TCRdb copy is limited to in-frame clones, with some not included. The sample holds about 140,000 clones, 80% to 95% seen once. Sequencing used peripheral blood, obtained 28 days after the second AZD1222 dose. The V and J genes are TRBV7-9 and TRBJ1-5, with D hard to call. The receptor's source is an adult who received the AZD1222 COVID-19 vaccine. In DNA, the CDR3 is TGTGCCAGCAGCTTCAGTCATGGAAATCAGCCCCAGCATTTT. It codes for CASSFSHGNQPQHF.